The clone carrying this T cell receptor beta chain occurred many times. Antigen: not known. The data were taken from a study of early T cells in non-severe SARS-CoV-2 infection. About the research overall: Unsorted whole blood bulk RNA was sequenced, with unpaired chains.

Study-level points and caveats: Anti-spike CD8 responses were favored in VDJdb matching, and private and CD4 specificities were missed.

The junction had 2 bases not matched to a gene; V was cut back by 1 base and J by 6 bases. This CDR3 spans 13 amino acids. CDR1 and CDR2 (germline): SGHAT, FQNNGV. The library protocol tagged individual cDNA molecules with unique molecular identifiers. TCRdb ran MiXCR on the 5' RACE reads and lists one entry per CDR3 protein. Of tens of thousands of distinct CDR3 sequences listed, more than 5% are singletons. The chain joins TRBV11-2 to TRBJ1-1, with TRBD1 identical over 7 bases. Material: whole blood, obtained at baseline. This TCR was recovered from an adult who was a healthcare worker with PCR-confirmed SARS-CoV-2 infection or an uninfected control (not recorded which). This chain's CDR3 is CASSLVRGAEAFF. The DNA of the CDR3 is TGTGCCAGCAGCTTAGTCAGGGGGGCTGAAGCTTTCTTT.